This is a list of T cell receptor beta chains from one sample in a study of T-cell reconstitution after alpha-beta-depleted transplantation in children. Each CDR3 protein is one row after TCRdb ran MiXCR on the PCR reads. The table lists some 840,000 distinct CDR3 sequences, roughly 15% of them singletons. The sample was PBMCs, mostly from graft donor cells, taken 360 days after TCRalphabeta/CD19-depleted stem cell transplant. Receptor source: a male patient younger than 18 who had a stem cell transplant for acute lymphoblastic leukemia, so the T cells may come from the graft donor. Each CDR3 is given with its conserved first and last residue. The order of the fields is CDR3 protein, CDR3 DNA, clone size, CDR3 length, J gene, V gene, D gene. The D gene is left open where the match is weak. Rows give clone size only sometimes, using once, few, many, or a class for an expanded clone.

CDR3 protein: CASSARVGAGALGAGELFF
CDR3 DNA: TGTGCCAGCAGTGCGAGGGTGGGAGCGGGAGCTCTCGGGGCGGGGGAGCTGTTTTTT
clone size: NA
CDR3 length: 19
J gene: TRBJ2-2
V gene: TRBV2
D gene: TRBD2

CDR3 protein: CASSEGLAGHNEQFF
CDR3 DNA: TGTGCCAGCAGTGAGGGACTAGCGGGGCACAATGAGCAGTTCTTC
clone size: NA
CDR3 length: 15
J gene: TRBJ2-1
V gene: TRBV2
D gene: TRBD2

CDR3 protein: CSAPTGGLTF
CDR3 DNA: TGCAGTGCACCAACAGGGGGACTCACCTTC
clone size: once
CDR3 length: 10
J gene: TRBJ1-2
V gene: TRBV20-1
D gene: TRBD1

CDR3 protein: CSGDGDTGELFF
CDR3 DNA: TGCAGCGGGGACGGGGACACCGGGGAGCTGTTTTTT
clone size: few
CDR3 length: 12
J gene: TRBJ2-2
V gene: TRBV29-1
D gene: NA

CDR3 protein: CASSQVGNYEQYF
CDR3 DNA: TGCGCCAGCAGCCAAGTGGGTAATTACGAGCAGTACTTC
clone size: many
CDR3 length: 13
J gene: TRBJ2-7
V gene: TRBV4-1
D gene: NA

CDR3 protein: CASSLGSGTFVHEQYF
CDR3 DNA: TGCGCCAGCAGCTTGGGTTCCGGGACCTTTGTCCACGAGCAGTACTTC
clone size: few
CDR3 length: 16
J gene: TRBJ2-7
V gene: TRBV5-1
D gene: NA

CDR3 protein: CASSLAVTGGSYEQYF
CDR3 DNA: TGTGCCAGCAGCTTAGCGGTAACAGGGGGTTCCTACGAGCAGTACTTC
clone size: NA
CDR3 length: 16
J gene: TRBJ2-7
V gene: TRBV7-6
D gene: TRBD1

CDR3 protein: CASSSTRTRTDTQYF
CDR3 DNA: TGTGCCAGCAGTTCCACTAGGACCCGCACAGATACGCAGTATTTT
clone size: NA
CDR3 length: 15
J gene: TRBJ2-3
V gene: TRBV27
D gene: NA

CDR3 protein: CASTPGGGGGYTF
CDR3 DNA: TGTGCCAGCACTCCCGGAGGGGGCGGTGGCTACACCTTC
clone size: NA
CDR3 length: 13
J gene: TRBJ1-2
V gene: TRBV6-1
D gene: TRBD1

CDR3 protein: CASSETGLIAGELFF
CDR3 DNA: TGCGCCAGCAGCGAGACAGGGTTGATCGCCGGGGAGCTGTTTTTT
clone size: NA
CDR3 length: 15
J gene: TRBJ2-2
V gene: TRBV5-1
D gene: TRBD1

CDR3 protein: CSVEQGPYEQYF
CDR3 DNA: TGCAGCGTTGAACAGGGCCCCTACGAGCAGTACTTC
clone size: many
CDR3 length: 12
J gene: TRBJ2-7
V gene: TRBV29-1
D gene: NA

CDR3 protein: CASSVRTGRDTQYF
CDR3 DNA: TGTGCCAGCAGCGTAAGAACAGGACGAGATACGCAGTATTTT
clone size: NA
CDR3 length: 14
J gene: TRBJ2-3
V gene: TRBV9
D gene: NA

CDR3 protein: CASSELHEQFF
CDR3 DNA: TGTGCCAGCAGTGAATTACATGAGCAGTTCTTC
clone size: NA
CDR3 length: 11
J gene: TRBJ2-1
V gene: TRBV6-1
D gene: NA

CDR3 protein: CASTLPGYGYTF
CDR3 DNA: TGTGCCAGCACTCTCCCAGGCTATGGCTACACCTTC
clone size: many
CDR3 length: 12
J gene: TRBJ1-2
V gene: TRBV6-2/TRBV6-3
D gene: NA

CDR3 protein: CASRTGMGAYEQYF
CDR3 DNA: TGTGCCAGCAGGACAGGGATGGGGGCCTACGAGCAGTACTTC
clone size: NA
CDR3 length: 14
J gene: TRBJ2-7
V gene: TRBV27
D gene: TRBD1

CDR3 protein: CSGGLAALSGTDTQYF
CDR3 DNA: TGCAGTGGGGGACTAGCAGCCCTATCTGGCACAGATACGCAGTATTTT
clone size: NA
CDR3 length: 16
J gene: TRBJ2-3
V gene: TRBV20-1
D gene: TRBD2